This T cell receptor (beta chain) is from a study of cytomegalovirus exposure and HLA in healthy donors (dated 2017 in TCRdb). Broadly, across the study: In an earlier analysis of some 610 of the donors, approximately 300 Gb of sequence data and 117 million unique TCR beta sequences from roughly 180 million T cells were reported. The study aimed to test whether cataloging public T cell receptors could reveal signatures of past pathogen exposure. The genetic ancestry cluster associated with self-reported Caucasian donors included roughly 84% of the approximately 400 genotyped donors. A later genetic analysis used genome-wide SNP genotypes for about 60% of the roughly 700 donors, treating that subset as a discovery cohort. All discovery cohort repertoires had been generated on a single sequencing platform. Across approximately 400 genotyped donors of the cohort, an average of roughly 230,000 unique TCR beta nucleotide sequences per donor were sequenced, and approximately 19% of those sequences were non-productive. Both class I and class II loci were covered by HLA typing, at four-digit resolution. Because of strong linkage in the cohort, 4 to 6 DR-DQ haplotypes were treated as single units for association and clustering. Rather than drawing on any new phenotypic data, the later analysis identified candidate immune exposures from TCR beta sequences and the way those sequences occurred across donors. Typing coverage differed by locus: A, B, C, DRB1 and DQB1 were typed in about 629-630 donors, DQA1 in approximately 520, DPA1 in over 600, and DPB1 in just under 490. A later analysis re-examined previously published TCR beta repertoires from roughly 720 donors and added high-resolution HLA genotyping to investigate patterns of TCR occurrence. The study profiled the T cell repertoires of under 850 subjects by immunosequencing and related them to cytomegalovirus serostatus. An earlier analysis of 587 of the donors used high-throughput TCR beta sequencing to judge whether each TCR beta V gene segment behaved as functional or pseudogenic. About 310 gigabases of sequencing data and approximately 84 million unique TCR sequences were included in an early release covering under 650 HLA-typed donors. Donor age, sex, ethnicity and CMV serostatus were compiled together with the repertoire data. Besides the first cohort of more than 650 subjects, a separate validation cohort made up of 120 different subjects was used. The study combined high-throughput TCR immunosequencing, statistical association of individual TCRs with disease status, and machine learning to predict cytomegalovirus infection status.

V loses 4 bases at its end and J loses 9 bases; junction bases beyond the gene matches: 8. Taken from cysteine to phenylalanine, the CDR3 has 14 residues. Only the CDR3 DNA is retained, 42 bases long and in frame from the first base. Looking up the germline V gene yields CDR1 MDHEN and CDR2 SYDVKM. To prepare the library, the immunoSEQ multiplex PCR assay was applied. The multiplex PCR relied on a mix of 60 forward primers for TCR Vbeta segments and 13 reverse primers for TCR Jbeta segments. The CDR3 region of rearranged TCR beta genes was amplified from genomic DNA by a multiplex PCR assay. The Illumina HiSeq System was used to sequence the amplified TCR beta libraries as 87-base-pair reads. In the authors' own workflow: In a later analysis, roughly 80 million unique TCR beta chains were counted across the approximately 620 repertoires, and approximately 9.9 million of these chains were shared by at least two donors. To remove PCR and sequencing errors, raw reads were error-corrected and collapsed into unique sequences using a nearest-neighbor algorithm that merged closely related sequences. CDR3 sequences were aligned to IMGT reference sequences to assign V, D and J gene segments. For a sequence to be retained, at least a six-nucleotide match to both a V gene segment and a J gene segment was required. A rearrangement was called productive if the CDR3 had no stop codons and remained in frame with V and J, and every other rearrangement was called non-productive. Following IMGT convention, CDR3 was defined as the stretch from the second conserved V-encoded cysteine up to the conserved J-encoded phenylalanine. The earlier analysis of 587 of the donors excluded sequences that lacked an unambiguous match to a single V gene segment. In an earlier analysis of a few hundred of the donors, a V segment was called functional when productive rearrangements were above 56.7%, and segregating when the standard deviation between donors exceeded 5%. A statistical classification framework was developed to diagnose cytomegalovirus status using the catalog of TCR beta chain sequences. A later analysis assigned V and J genes by comparing TCR nucleotide sequences with IMGT/GENE-DB human TR gene sequences. In a later analysis, CDR3 sequences and most-parsimonious VDJ recombination scenarios were assigned using the TCRdist pipeline. In a later analysis, each TCR beta chain was defined by its CDR3 amino acid sequence together with its V-gene family, and reads lacking a unique V-gene family were excluded. To address suspected cross-contamination and a sequencing artifact, a later analysis removed several hundred highly shared, low-generation-probability nucleotide sequences. In a later analysis, a clonal expansion index was calculated for each public chain from normalized within-repertoire ranks of inferred template counts. In a later analysis, generation probabilities were computed using a VDJ recombination model fitted to out-of-frame rearrangements, and the results were checked against IGoR. In a later analysis, hypergeometric tests were used to score TCR-TCR, TCR-HLA and TCR-CMV co-occurrence, with a repertoire-size bias correction applied to TCR pairs. False discovery rates were estimated in a later analysis by permuting HLA or CMV assignments 20 times. In a later analysis, co-occurring TCRs were grouped using DBSCAN, with TCRdist sequence similarity added in when clustering inside HLA-allele-positive subsets. Co-occurrence clustering excluded repertoires with fewer than 30,000 or more than 120,000 public chains, plus five with anomalous nucleotide sharing. The clones in this table, taken by TCRdb from immuneACCESS, are in-frame only. Not every clone is retained; where verified, under half of the shortfall comes from an unresolved V gene, and the cause of the rest is unknown. V and J calls and clone size are copied from that table; D and trimming were computed from the DNA. The table held for this sample gives around 120,000 clones. Together, the top ten hold around 3.6% of the sample.

Study-wide findings and limitations: Most TCR sequences were observed very rarely across donors, whereas some public TCRs were present in many individuals. A further reported finding was that TCR beta sequences accurately predicted the HLA-A and HLA-B alleles for most subjects in the first cohort. Because HLA typing was missing for some donors at each locus, association tests included only the typed subset. In this cohort, only TCR beta chains were sequenced, and detectable features were limited by the absence of alpha or paired-chain data. A later analysis found that TCR association rates varied across HLA loci, with DRB1 alleles showing the most associated TCRs and HLA-C alleles the fewest. According to a later analysis, parvovirus B19, influenza, CMV and Epstein-Barr virus appeared linked to several top co-occurrence clusters. The presence/absence analyses assumed that sequencing depth was roughly uniform across donors, and that assumption may not be true. Compared with the 666-donor mean, donors in an Asian-associated ancestry cluster had fewer N-insertions in productive TCRs, according to a later genetic analysis. The earlier analysis of nearly 600 of the donors excluded roughly 16 rarely observed V segments, including chromosome 9 orphons, because counts were too low. For the cohort, immune exposure information was limited to CMV serostatus. The study listed around 160 TCR beta chains as associated with cytomegalovirus. When HLA alleles, especially DR and DQ, strongly co-occurred, attributing TCR associations to individual alleles was difficult. Three of the identified cytomegalovirus-associated TCR beta chains were confirmed in vitro to be specific for cytomegalovirus antigens. The authors suggested that the approach could potentially be extended to other disease states and immunological phenotypes. A group of highly shared sequence variants was considered likely to be a technical artifact of the sequencing pipeline. Linkage disequilibrium might explain the correlated functional status among segregating V segments, but an unknown experimental factor could not be excluded. Broadly in line with IMGT annotations, most TCR beta V segments showed up in productive rearrangements about 90% or about 30% of the time in an earlier analysis of 450 to 750 of the donors. Some IMGT-functional V segments, including TRBV6-2 and TRBV6-3, could not be distinguished by the 87-base-pair reads and were therefore excluded. A later genetic analysis associated a missense DCLRE1C variant with V-gene and J-gene trimming of TCR beta chains, and an independent cohort replicated the association. In both the original and validation cohorts, the classifier was reported to diagnose cytomegalovirus status with high specificity and sensitivity. According to a later analysis, most CMV-associated TCR beta chains appeared to be HLA-restricted, and the HLA associations seemed to be driven largely by CMV exposure. In a later analysis, around 15,000 TCR beta sequences were associated with specific HLA alleles at a false discovery rate of 0.05. In a later analysis, HLA-associated TCR beta chains showed more clonal expansion and lower generation probabilities than non-associated chains that were equally common.

The cohort consisted of more than 650 healthy bone marrow donors. Cohort members were all nominally healthy when sampled, although unrecorded immune exposures were likely present. The donor tested CMV seronegative and was one of the 352 seronegative cohort members. A peripheral blood sample was collected from each donor, and TCR beta sequencing was performed on peripheral blood mononuclear cells. Genomic DNA extraction from the blood cell samples was performed with the Qiagen DNeasy Blood Extraction Kit. In regard to this clone: It lacks a known antigen.

The sequencing input was PBMCs. This TCR was recovered from a man aged 18 to 29 in good health and CMV-seronegative. The V and J segments used are TRBV28 and TRBJ2-1, and 8 bases in between align with TRBD2. The nucleotides are TGTGCCAGCAGTTCCCTGACTAGCGTAGGTGAGCAGTTCTTC. This encodes CASSSLTSVGEQFF.